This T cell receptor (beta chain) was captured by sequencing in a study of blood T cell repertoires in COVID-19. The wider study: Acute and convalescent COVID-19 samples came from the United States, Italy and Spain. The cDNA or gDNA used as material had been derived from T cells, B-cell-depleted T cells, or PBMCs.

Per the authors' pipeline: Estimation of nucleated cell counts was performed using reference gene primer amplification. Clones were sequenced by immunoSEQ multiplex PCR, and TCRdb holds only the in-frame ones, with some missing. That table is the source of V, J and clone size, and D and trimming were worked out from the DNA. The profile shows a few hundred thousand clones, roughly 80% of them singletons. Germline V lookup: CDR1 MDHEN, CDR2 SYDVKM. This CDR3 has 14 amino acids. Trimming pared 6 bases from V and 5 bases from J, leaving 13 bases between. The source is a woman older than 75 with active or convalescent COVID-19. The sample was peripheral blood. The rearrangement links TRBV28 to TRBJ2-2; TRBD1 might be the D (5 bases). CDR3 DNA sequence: TGTGCCAGCAGAATGCTACAGGTGACCGGGGAGCTGTTTTTT. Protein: CASRMLQVTGELFF.